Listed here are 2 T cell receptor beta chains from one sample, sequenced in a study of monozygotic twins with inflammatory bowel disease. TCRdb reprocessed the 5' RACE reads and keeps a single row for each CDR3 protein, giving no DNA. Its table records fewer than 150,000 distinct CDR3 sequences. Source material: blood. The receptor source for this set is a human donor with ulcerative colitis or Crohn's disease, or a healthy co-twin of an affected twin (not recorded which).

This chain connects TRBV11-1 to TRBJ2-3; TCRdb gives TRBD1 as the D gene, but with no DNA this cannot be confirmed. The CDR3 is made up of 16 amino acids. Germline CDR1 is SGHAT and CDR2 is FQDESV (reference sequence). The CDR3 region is CASSQTGTTSTDTQYF.

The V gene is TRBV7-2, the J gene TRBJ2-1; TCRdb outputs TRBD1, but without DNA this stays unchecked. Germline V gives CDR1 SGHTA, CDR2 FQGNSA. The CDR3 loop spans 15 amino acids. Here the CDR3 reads CASSLEGTAWGEQFF.